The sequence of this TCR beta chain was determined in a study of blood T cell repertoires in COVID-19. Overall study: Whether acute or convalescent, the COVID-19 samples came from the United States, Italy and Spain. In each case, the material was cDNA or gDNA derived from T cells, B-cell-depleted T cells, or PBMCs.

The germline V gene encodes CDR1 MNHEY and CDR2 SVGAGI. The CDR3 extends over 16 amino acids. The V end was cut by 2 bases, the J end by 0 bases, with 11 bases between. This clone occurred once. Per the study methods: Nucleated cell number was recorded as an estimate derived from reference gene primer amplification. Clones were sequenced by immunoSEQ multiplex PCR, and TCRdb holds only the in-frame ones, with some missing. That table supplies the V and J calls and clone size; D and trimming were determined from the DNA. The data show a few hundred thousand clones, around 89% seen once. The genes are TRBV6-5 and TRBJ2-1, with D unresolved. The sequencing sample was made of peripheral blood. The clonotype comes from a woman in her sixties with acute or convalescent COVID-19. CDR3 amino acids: CASSYTGSSSYNEQFF. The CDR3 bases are TGTGCCAGCAGTTACACCGGGTCCTCCTCCTACAATGAGCAGTTCTTC.